The source of this TCR beta chain is a study of T cell changes during pregnancy in multiple sclerosis. Sequencing was performed with immunoSEQ multiplex PCR; in TCRdb, only in-frame clones are kept and a portion is missing. This table holds about 79,000 clones, 90% to 95% found once. Sequenced material: CD4+ T cells from peripheral blood mononuclear cells, taken in the second trimester of pregnancy. This clonotype was sampled from a female donor with multiple sclerosis, enrolled in a pregnancy study.

CDR3 region: CASSPGQKNTEAFF. Written as DNA, the CDR3 is TGTGCCAGCAGTCCCGGACAGAAGAACACTGAAGCTTTCTTT. The rearrangement uses TRBV6-5 and TRBJ1-1; D may be TRBD1 (6 bases). The V gene's germline CDR1 is MNHEY and CDR2 SVGAGI. The CDR3 loop spans 14 amino acids. Trimming pared 5 bases from V and 1 base from J, leaving 11 bases between.